Listed below are T cell receptor beta chains from one sample, sequenced in a study of patients and donors after allogeneic stem cell transplantation. TCRdb recomputed calls from the RT-PCR reads with MiXCR, one row per CDR3 protein. The sample shows some 960,000 distinct CDR3 sequences, 15% to 20% of them seen only once. Source material: blood, either unsorted or a sorted T cell fraction (not recorded which). The receptor set was obtained from a human donor who was either an allogeneic HSCT recipient or a stem cell or donor lymphocyte infusion donor (not recorded which). It is not recorded whose cells these are; they may come from a transplant donor. Each CDR3 is given with its conserved first and last residue. Each record gives: V gene, clone size, CDR3 protein. Not every row has a clone size; where given, it reads once, few, many or a size class.

v_call: TRBV7-2; clone_size: .; cdr3_aa: CASSFTGADGETQYF
v_call: TRBV11-2; clone_size: .; cdr3_aa: CASSLELAGVSHEQYF
v_call: TRBV3-1; clone_size: few; cdr3_aa: CASSQDSGGAKSSTDTQYF
v_call: TRBV28; clone_size: few; cdr3_aa: CASTWVGQPQHF
v_call: TRBV12-3/TRBV12-4; clone_size: .; cdr3_aa: CASSLSSNAQYF
v_call: TRBV9; clone_size: many; cdr3_aa: CASSPSGGRETQYF
v_call: TRBV10-2; clone_size: .; cdr3_aa: CASSEGLPLNYGYTF
v_call: TRBV29-1; clone_size: many; cdr3_aa: CSVEDPVRLAGDTQYF
v_call: TRBV7-6; clone_size: few; cdr3_aa: CASSLARQGAGSTDTQYF
v_call: TRBV7-2; clone_size: few; cdr3_aa: CASSTYDRGEQFF
v_call: TRBV12-3/TRBV12-4; clone_size: many; cdr3_aa: CASSLEDEAFF
v_call: TRBV20-1; clone_size: few; cdr3_aa: CSAGDSTRKSYEQYF
v_call: TRBV5-1; clone_size: few; cdr3_aa: CASSLEGSGRAYNEQFF
v_call: TRBV24-1; clone_size: few; cdr3_aa: CATSDRDTYSTDTQYF
v_call: TRBV29-1; clone_size: .; cdr3_aa: CSAEADSQETQYF
v_call: TRBV29-1; clone_size: many; cdr3_aa: CSGDRGNEQYF
v_call: TRBV12-5; clone_size: .; cdr3_aa: CASGLPWPLLGQANTGELFF